The T cell receptor beta chain under discussion was sequenced for a study of cytomegalovirus exposure and HLA in healthy donors. Primers: 60 Vbeta forward and 13 Jbeta reverse. TCRdb's table, derived via immunoSEQ multiplex PCR, lists solely in-frame clones and lacks some. Found here are roughly 150,000 clones, around four fifths of them singletons; the top ten hold under 1.5%. The donors gave bone marrow, and they were healthy. The sequence was collected from a man younger than 40 in good health and CMV-seronegative. Sequences were obtained from PBMCs.

The CDR3 region has the DNA TGTGCCAGCAGCTTGGGGGGGCTGGGTAACACCGGGGAGCTGTTTTTT. It codes for CASSLGGLGNTGELFF. The chain combines TRBV7-2 with TRBJ2-2; D possibly corresponds to TRBD2 (7 bases). This CDR3 is built from 16 residues. Trimming left V 3 bases short and J 2 bases short, with 13 bases between. The V gene's germline CDR1 is SGHTA and CDR2 FQGNSA.